This T cell receptor (beta chain) was retrieved from a study of beta chain features in type 1 diabetes. Study outcomes and limitations: Patients' naive, central memory and Treg TCRB repertoires seemed closer to one another than those of healthy donors. Among all four CD4+ subsets, Type 1 diabetes patients had TCRB CDR3s that were moderately but significantly shorter. Type 1 diabetes patients had fewer VDJ junction insertions and more deletions. A definitive answer on HLA type influencing TCRB rearrangement was not reached here.

This clone was seen once. The antigen is unknown. As every portion of the isolated RNA was reverse transcribed, the sequencing read expressed TCRB transcripts. The method was immunoSEQ multiplex PCR; TCRdb's version includes in-frame clones alone and lacks a portion of them. The table includes about 70,000 clones, more than 45% detected once. Germline values: CDR1 ENHRY, CDR2 SYGVKD. The V and J ends lost 6 bases and 8 bases, in that order; junction bases with no gene match: 8. The CDR3 spans 14 residues. Each of the CD4+ naive, central memory, regulatory and stem cell-like memory populations was sorted via CD45RO/CCR7/CD25/CD127/CD95/CD27.

The sequence was obtained from a man in his thirties or forties with type 1 diabetes. Sequenced: central memory CD4+ T cells from blood. This rearrangement joins TRBV10-3 to TRBJ2-1; 9 bases fit TRBD2. The CDR3 here is CAIRGQAGGYEQFF. The CDR3 bases are TGTGCCATCAGGGGCCAAGCGGGGGGCTATGAGCAGTTCTTC.